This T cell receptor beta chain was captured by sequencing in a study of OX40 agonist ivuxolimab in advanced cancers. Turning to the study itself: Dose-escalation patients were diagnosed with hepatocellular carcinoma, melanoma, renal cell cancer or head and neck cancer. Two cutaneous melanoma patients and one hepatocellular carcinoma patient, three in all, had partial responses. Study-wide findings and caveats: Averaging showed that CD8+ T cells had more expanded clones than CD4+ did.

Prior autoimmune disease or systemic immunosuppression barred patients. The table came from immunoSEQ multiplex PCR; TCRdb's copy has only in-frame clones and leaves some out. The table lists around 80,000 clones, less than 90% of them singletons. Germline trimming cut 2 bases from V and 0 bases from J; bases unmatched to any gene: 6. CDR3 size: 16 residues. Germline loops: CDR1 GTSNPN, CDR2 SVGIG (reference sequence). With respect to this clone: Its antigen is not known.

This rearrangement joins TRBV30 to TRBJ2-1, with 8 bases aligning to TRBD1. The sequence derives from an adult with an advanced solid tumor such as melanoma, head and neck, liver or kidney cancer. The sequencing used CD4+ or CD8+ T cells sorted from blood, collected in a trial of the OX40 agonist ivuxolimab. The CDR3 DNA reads TGTGCCTGGAGTAGATTCGGGACAGGCTCCTACAATGAGCAGTTCTTC. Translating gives CAWSRFGTGSYNEQFF.